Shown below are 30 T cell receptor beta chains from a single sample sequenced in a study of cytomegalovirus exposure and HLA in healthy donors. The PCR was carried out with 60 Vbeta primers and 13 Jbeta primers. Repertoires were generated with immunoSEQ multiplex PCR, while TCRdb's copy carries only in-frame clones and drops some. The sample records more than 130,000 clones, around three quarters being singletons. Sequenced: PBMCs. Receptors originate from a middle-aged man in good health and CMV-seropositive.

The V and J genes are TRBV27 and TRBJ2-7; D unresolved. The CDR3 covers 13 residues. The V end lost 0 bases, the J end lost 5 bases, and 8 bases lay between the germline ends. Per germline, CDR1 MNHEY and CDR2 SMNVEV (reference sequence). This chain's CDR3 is CASSLSGTHEQYF. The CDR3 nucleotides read TGTGCCAGCAGTTTATCGGGCACACACGAGCAGTACTTC.

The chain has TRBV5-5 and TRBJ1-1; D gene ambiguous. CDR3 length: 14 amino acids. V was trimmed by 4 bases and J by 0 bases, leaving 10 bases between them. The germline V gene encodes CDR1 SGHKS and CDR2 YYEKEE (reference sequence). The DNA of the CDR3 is TGTGCCAGCAGCCCCGGACTAATGAACACTGAAGCTTTCTTT. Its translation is CASSPGLMNTEAFF. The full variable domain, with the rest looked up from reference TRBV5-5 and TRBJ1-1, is DAGVTQSPTHLIKTRGQQVTLRCSPISGHKSVSWYQQVLGQGPQFIFQYYEKEERGRGNFPDRFSARQFPNYSSELNVNALLLGDSALYLCASSPGLMNTEAFFGQGTRLTVV.

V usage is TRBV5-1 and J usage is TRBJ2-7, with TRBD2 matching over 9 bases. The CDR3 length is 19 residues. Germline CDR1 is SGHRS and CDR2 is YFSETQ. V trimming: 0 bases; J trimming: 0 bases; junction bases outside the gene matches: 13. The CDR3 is CASSLGYGASGKSSYEQYF. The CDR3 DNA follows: TGCGCCAGCAGCTTGGGGTATGGGGCTAGCGGGAAGAGCTCCTACGAGCAGTACTTC. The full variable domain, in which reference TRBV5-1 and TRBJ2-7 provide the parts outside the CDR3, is KAGVTQTPRYLIKTRGQQVTLSCSPISGHRSVSWYQQTPGQGLQFLFEYFSETQRNKGNFPGRFSGRQFSNSRSEMNVSTLELGDSALYLCASSLGYGASGKSSYEQYFGPGTRLTVT.

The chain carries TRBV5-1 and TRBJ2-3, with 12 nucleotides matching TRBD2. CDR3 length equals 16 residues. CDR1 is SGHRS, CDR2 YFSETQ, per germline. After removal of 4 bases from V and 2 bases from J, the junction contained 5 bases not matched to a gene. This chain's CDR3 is CASSPGLAGDTDTQYF. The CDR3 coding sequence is TGCGCCAGCAGCCCGGGACTAGCGGGTGACACAGATACGCAGTATTTT.

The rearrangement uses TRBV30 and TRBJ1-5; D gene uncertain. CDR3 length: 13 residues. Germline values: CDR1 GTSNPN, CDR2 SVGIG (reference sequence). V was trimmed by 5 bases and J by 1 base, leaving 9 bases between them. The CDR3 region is CAWAVASNQPQHF. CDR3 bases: TGTGCCTGGGCCGTCGCGAGCAATCAGCCCCAGCATTTT.

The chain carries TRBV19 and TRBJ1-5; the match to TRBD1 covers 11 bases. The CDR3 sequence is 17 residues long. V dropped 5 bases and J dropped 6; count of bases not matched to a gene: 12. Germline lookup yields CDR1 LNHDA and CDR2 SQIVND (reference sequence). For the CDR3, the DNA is TGTGCCAGTAGTCCAAGGACAGGGGGCATCGGGGGTCAGCCCCAGCATTTT. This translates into CASSPRTGGIGGQPQHF.

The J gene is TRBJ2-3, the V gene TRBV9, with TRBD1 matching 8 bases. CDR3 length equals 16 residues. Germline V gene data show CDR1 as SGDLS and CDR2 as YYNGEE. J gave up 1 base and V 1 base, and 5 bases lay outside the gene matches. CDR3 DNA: TGTGCCAGCAGCGTAACTGGGACAGGACGCACAGATACGCAGTATTTT. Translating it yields CASSVTGTGRTDTQYF.

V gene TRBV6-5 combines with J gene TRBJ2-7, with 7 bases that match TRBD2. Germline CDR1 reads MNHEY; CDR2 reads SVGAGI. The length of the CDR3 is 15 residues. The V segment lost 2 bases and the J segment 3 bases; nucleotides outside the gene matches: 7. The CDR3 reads CASSYKPGRVYEQYF. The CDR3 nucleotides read TGTGCCAGCAGTTACAAGCCAGGGAGGGTCTACGAGCAGTACTTC.

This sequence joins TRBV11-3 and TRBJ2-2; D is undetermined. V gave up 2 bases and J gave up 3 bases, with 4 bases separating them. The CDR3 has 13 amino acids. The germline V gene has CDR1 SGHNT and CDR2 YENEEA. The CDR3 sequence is CASSLSDTGELFF. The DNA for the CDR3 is TGTGCCAGCAGCTTATCTGACACCGGGGAGCTGTTTTTT.

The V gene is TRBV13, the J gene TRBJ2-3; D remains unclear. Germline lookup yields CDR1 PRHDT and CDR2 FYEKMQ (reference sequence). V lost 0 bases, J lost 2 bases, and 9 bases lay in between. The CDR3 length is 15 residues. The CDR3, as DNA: TGTGCCAGCAGCTTAGGCACCCAGATCACAGATACGCAGTATTTT. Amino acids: CASSLGTQITDTQYF.

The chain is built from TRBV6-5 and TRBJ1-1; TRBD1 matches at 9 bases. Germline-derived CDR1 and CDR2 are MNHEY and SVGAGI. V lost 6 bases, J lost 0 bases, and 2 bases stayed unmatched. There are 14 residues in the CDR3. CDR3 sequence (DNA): TGTGCCAGCAGAAGGACAGGGGTGAACACTGAAGCTTTCTTT. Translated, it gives CASRRTGVNTEAFF.

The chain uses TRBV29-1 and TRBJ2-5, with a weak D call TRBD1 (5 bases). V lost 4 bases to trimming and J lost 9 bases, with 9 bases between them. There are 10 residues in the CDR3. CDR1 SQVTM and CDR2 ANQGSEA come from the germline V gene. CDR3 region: CSVAIGAQYF. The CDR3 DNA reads TGCAGCGTTGCCATAGGGGCCCAGTACTTC. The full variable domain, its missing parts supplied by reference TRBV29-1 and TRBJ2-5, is SAVISQKPSRDICQRGTSLTIQCQVDSQVTMMFWYRQQPGQSLTLIATANQGSEATYESGFVIDKFPISRPNLTFSTLTVSNMSPEDSSIYLCSVAIGAQYFGPGTRLLVL.

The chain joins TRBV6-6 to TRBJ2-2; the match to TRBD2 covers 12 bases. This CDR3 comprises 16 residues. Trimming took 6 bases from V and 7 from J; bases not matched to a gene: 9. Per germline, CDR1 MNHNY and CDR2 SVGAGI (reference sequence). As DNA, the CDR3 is TGTGCCAGCAGCTTCACTAGCGGGGGGACCGGCGGGGAGCTGTTTTTT. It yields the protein CASSFTSGGTGGELFF.

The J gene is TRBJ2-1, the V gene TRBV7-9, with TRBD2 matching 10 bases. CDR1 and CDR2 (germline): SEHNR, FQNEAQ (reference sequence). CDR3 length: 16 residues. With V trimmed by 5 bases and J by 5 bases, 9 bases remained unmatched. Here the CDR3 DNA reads TGTGCCAGCAGCGTGCCAACTAGCGGGAAAGACAATGAGCAGTTCTTC. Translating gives CASSVPTSGKDNEQFF. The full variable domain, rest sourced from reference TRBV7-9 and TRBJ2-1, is DTGVSQNPRHKITKRGQNVTFRCDPISEHNRLYWYRQTLGQGPEFLTYFQNEAQLEKSRLLSDRFSAERPKGSFSTLEIQRTEQGDSAMYLCASSVPTSGKDNEQFFGPGTRLTVL.

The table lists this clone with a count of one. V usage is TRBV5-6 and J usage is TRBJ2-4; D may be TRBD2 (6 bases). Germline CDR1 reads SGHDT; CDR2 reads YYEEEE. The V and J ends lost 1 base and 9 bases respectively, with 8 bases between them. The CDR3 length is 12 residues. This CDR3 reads CASSLTGAIQYF. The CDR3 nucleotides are TGTGCCAGCAGCTTGACGGGAGCCATTCAGTACTTC.

CDR3 coding DNA: TGTGCCAGCAGTTACGGGGGAACTAGCGGATTATACGAGCAGTACTTC. Its protein product is CASSYGGTSGLYEQYF. This chain uses TRBV6-6 with TRBJ2-7; TRBD2 matches 8 bases. The V and J ends lost 2 bases and 4 bases, in that order; junction bases with no gene match: 10. Per germline, CDR1 MNHNY and CDR2 SVGAGI (reference sequence). The CDR3 extends over 16 amino acids.

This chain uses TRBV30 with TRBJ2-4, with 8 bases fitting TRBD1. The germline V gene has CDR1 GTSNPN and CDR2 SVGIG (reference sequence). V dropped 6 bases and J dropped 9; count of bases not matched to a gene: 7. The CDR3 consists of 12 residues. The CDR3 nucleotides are TGTGCCTGCCTGGACAGGGTCGGCATTCAGTACTTC. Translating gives CACLDRVGIQYF.

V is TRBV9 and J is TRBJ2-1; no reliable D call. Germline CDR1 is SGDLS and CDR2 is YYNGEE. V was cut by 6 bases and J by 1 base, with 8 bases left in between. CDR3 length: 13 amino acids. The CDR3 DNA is TGTGCCAGCACTAGTGGGTCCTACAATGAGCAGTTCTTC. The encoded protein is CASTSGSYNEQFF. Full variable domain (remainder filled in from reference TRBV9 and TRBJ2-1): DSGVTQTPKHLITATGQRVTLRCSPRSGDLSVYWYQQSLDQGLQFLIQYYNGEERAKGNILERFSAQQFPDLHSELNLSSLELGDSALYFCASTSGSYNEQFFGPGTRLTVL.

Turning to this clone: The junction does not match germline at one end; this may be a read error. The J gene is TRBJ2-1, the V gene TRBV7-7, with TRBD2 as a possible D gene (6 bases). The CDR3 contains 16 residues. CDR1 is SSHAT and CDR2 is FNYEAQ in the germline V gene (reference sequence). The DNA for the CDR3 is TGTGCTAGCAGCTTAGCCCTCGGGAGTGGGTACAATGAGCAGTTCTTC. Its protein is CASSLALGSGYNEQFF.

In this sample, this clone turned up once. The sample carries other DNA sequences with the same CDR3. The CDR3 bases are TGTGCCAGCAGACCCCTGAAAACCGGACTGTCGAGCGATGAGCAGTTCTTC. Its protein product is CASRPLKTGLSSDEQFF. This chain links TRBV13 with TRBJ2-1, with D possibly being TRBD2 (5 bases). Trimming took 6 bases from V and 8 from J, leaving 26 bases between them. The CDR3 runs 17 residues. CDR1 is PRHDT, CDR2 FYEKMQ, per germline (reference sequence).

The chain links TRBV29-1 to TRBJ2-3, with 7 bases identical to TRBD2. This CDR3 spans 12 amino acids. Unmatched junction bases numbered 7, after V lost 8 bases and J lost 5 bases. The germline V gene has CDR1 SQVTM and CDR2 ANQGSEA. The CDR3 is CSWGGVGDTQYF. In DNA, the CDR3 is TGCAGCTGGGGGGGGGTTGGAGATACGCAGTATTTT.

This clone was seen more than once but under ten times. The CDR3 protein is CASSPTGTGGNYGYTF. CDR3 in DNA: TGTGCCAGCAGTCCCACCGGGACAGGGGGCAACTATGGCTACACCTTC. The chain carries TRBV2 and TRBJ1-2, with TRBD1 matching over 12 bases. V trimming: 5 bases; J trimming: 2 bases; junction bases outside the gene matches: 6. Looked up from germline, CDR1 is SNHLY and CDR2 is FYNNEI. This CDR3 spans 16 amino acids.

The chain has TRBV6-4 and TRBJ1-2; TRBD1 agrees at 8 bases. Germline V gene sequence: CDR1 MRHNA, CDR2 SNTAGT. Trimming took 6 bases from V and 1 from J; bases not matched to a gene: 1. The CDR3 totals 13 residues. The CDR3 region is CASRQGGNYGYTF. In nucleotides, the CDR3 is TGTGCCAGCAGACAGGGGGGTAACTATGGCTACACCTTC.

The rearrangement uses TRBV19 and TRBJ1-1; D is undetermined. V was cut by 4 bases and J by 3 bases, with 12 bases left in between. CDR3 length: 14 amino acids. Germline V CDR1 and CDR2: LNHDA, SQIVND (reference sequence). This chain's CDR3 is CASSTARGYTEAFF. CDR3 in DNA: TGTGCCAGTAGTACCGCGCGGGGATACACTGAAGCTTTCTTT.

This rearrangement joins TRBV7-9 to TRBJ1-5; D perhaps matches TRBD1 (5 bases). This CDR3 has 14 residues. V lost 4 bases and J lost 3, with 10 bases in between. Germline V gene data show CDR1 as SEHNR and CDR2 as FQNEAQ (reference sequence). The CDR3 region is CASSWGQHNQPQHF. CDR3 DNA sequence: TGTGCCAGCAGCTGGGGCCAGCACAATCAGCCCCAGCATTTT.

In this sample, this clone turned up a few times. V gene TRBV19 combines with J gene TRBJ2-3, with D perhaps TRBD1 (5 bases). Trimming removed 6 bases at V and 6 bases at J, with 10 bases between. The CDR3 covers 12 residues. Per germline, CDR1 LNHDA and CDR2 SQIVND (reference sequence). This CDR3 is CASRQSGDTQYF. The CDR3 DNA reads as TGTGCCAGTAGGCAATCAGGGGATACGCAGTATTTT.

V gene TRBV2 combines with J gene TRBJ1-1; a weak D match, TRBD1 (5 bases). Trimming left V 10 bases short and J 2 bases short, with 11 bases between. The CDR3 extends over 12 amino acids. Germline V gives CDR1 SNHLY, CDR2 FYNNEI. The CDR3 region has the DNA TGTGCCACTTTCAGGGTTAACACTGAAGCTTTCTTT. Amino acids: CATFRVNTEAFF. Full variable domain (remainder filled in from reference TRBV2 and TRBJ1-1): EPEVTQTPSHQVTQMGQEVILRCVPISNHLYFYWYRQILGQKVEFLVSFYNNEISEKSEIFDDQFSVERPDGSNFTLKIRSTKLEDSAMYFCATFRVNTEAFFGQGTRLTVV.

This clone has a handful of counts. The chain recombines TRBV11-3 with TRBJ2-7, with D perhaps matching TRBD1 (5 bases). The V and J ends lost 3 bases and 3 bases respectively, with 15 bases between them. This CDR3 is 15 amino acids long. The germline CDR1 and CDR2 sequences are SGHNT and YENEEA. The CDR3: CASSLGPPGDYEQYF. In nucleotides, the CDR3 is TGTGCCAGCAGCTTGGGGCCCCCTGGGGACTACGAGCAGTACTTC.

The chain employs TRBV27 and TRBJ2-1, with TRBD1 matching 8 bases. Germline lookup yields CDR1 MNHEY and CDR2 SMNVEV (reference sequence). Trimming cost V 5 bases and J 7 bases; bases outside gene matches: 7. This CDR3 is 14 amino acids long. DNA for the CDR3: TGTGCCAGCAGTCTCCGGACAGGGCAAAATGAGCAGTTCTTC. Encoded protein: CASSLRTGQNEQFF.

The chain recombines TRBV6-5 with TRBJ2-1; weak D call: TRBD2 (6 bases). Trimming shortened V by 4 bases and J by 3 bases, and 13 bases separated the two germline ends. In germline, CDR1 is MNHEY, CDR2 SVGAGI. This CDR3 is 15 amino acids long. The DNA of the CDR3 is TGTGCCAGCAGTTTGGGGGGTCGGAACTACAATGAGCAGTTCTTC. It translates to CASSLGGRNYNEQFF.